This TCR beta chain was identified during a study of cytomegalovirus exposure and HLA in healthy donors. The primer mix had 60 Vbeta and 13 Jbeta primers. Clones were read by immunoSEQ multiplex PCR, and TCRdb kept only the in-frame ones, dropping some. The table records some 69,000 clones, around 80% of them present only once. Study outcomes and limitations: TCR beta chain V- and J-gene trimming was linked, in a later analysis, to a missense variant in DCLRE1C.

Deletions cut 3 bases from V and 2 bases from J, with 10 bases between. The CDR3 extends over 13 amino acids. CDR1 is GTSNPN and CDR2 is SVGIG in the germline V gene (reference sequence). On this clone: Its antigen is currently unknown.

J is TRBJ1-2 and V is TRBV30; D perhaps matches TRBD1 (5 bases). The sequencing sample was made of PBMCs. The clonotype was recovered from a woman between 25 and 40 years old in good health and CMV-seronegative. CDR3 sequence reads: CAWRRGPNYGYTF. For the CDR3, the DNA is TGTGCCTGGAGAAGGGGCCCGAACTATGGCTACACCTTC.